This T cell receptor beta chain was retrieved from a study of regulatory T cells in long-lasting Graves disease. Regarding the study as a whole: With a small sample size, accuracy may have been reduced. Lower TCR diversity characterized persistent Graves' patients relative to newly diagnosed patients. TRBV28 was favored in persistent disease, as were TRBJ1-2 and TRBJ2-5.

Germline V gene data show CDR1 as DFQATT and CDR2 as SNEGSKA (reference sequence). V gave up 1 base and J gave up 0 bases, with 18 bases separating them. This CDR3 is 17 amino acids long. The TCR beta library used iRepertoire HTBI primers with Arm-PCR amplification of CDR3. TCRdb re-analysed the multiplex PCR reads in MiXCR, keeping a single row per CDR3 protein. The table lists roughly 610,000 distinct CDR3 sequences, more than 15% of them singletons. As to time point: newly diagnosed GD, antithyroid drugs for less than 3 months. From RNA extracted from PBMCs, the TCR library was made. This clonotype was observed a handful of times. What it binds is unknown. These same data were also listed under a study on T cells in Graves' hyperthyroidism and ophthalmopathy.

The source was peripheral blood mononuclear cells (PBMCs), collected at new diagnosis, from a patient treated with antithyroid drugs. This chain connects TRBV20-1 to TRBJ2-5; tentative D call: TRBD2 (5 bases). This clonotype was obtained from a man aged 18 to 29 with Graves disease. Here the CDR3 reads CSARGAGASGYQETQYF. The CDR3 nucleotides read TGCAGTGCTAGAGGGGCGGGTGCTAGTGGGTACCAAGAGACCCAGTACTTC.